Listed here are 9 T cell receptor beta chains from one sample, sequenced in a study of cytomegalovirus exposure and HLA in healthy donors. The study ran its PCR with 60 Vbeta and 13 Jbeta primers. The assay was immunoSEQ multiplex PCR, and TCRdb's table has in-frame clones only and misses some. The top ten hold about 1.7% of the sample, which has some 140,000 clones, 76% seen once. Sequencing used PBMCs. The source of these receptors is a female donor in good health and CMV-seropositive.

The rearrangement joins TRBV19 to TRBJ2-2; 9 nucleotides agree with TRBD2. The CDR3 runs 18 residues. Trimming removed 10 bases from V and 3 bases from J; junction bases left unmatched: 18. Germline V lookup: CDR1 LNHDA, CDR2 SQIVND (reference sequence). In nucleotides, the CDR3 is TGTGCCACTATCCAGAGAGGCCTAGCGGGACCCCACACCGGGGAGCTGTTTTTT. Translation gives CATIQRGLAGPHTGELFF.

V usage is TRBV18 and J usage is TRBJ2-3; D is perhaps TRBD2 (6 bases). The germline gives CDR1 KGHSH, CDR2 LQKENI. V dropped 3 bases and J dropped 1 base, with 17 bases sitting between them. The CDR3 is 17 residues long. CDR3 nucleotide sequence: TGTGCCAGCTCACCTTTTAGCGGCGAAGTGGGCACAGATACGCAGTATTTT. The encoded protein is CASSPFSGEVGTDTQYF.

The rearrangement uses TRBV2 and TRBJ2-1; TRBD1 matches at 10 bases. Germline CDR1 reads SNHLY; CDR2 reads FYNNEI. After removal of 1 base from V and 14 bases from J, the junction contained 2 bases not matched to a gene. This CDR3 comprises 12 residues. The CDR3 reads CASSEGDRGEFF. The CDR3 DNA sequence: TGTGCCAGCAGTGAAGGGGACAGGGGAGAGTTCTTC.

The V call is TRBV2, the J call TRBJ2-7; 9 nucleotides line up with TRBD1. The V gene's germline CDR1 is SNHLY and CDR2 FYNNEI. Losses at the gene ends were 10 bases for V and 4 bases for J; bases not matched to a gene: 11. The CDR3 is 14 residues long. The CDR3 loop reads CAIDPGQGGYEQYF. The CDR3 DNA follows: TGTGCCATTGACCCGGGACAGGGAGGATACGAGCAGTACTTC.

This chain connects TRBV30 to TRBJ1-2, with D maybe TRBD1 (6 bases). The CDR3 has 12 residues. CDR1 and CDR2 (germline): GTSNPN, SVGIG (reference sequence). Trimming took off 7 bases at V and 8 bases at J, with 17 bases between the two ends. The CDR3 nucleotides are TGTGCCTTGCGGGGGCCCATAGGGGGCTACACCTTC. It yields the protein CALRGPIGGYTF.

This clone was observed once. V and J are TRBV10-3 and TRBJ2-3, with D possibly matching TRBD2 (7 bases). The CDR3 has 17 residues. Per germline, CDR1 ENHRY and CDR2 SYGVKD. The ends were cut back, 4 bases at V and 3 bases at J, with 20 bases in the middle. This CDR3 reads CAISAGASGVGTDTQYF. The CDR3 coding sequence is TGTGCCATCAGTGCGGGGGCTAGCGGAGTTGGGACAGATACGCAGTATTTT.

V usage is TRBV2 and J usage is TRBJ2-4; D gene unclear. The CDR3 loop spans 14 amino acids. Germline CDR1 SNHLY, CDR2 FYNNEI. V was trimmed by 3 bases and J by 2 bases, leaving 8 bases between them. The CDR3 DNA reads as TGTGCCAGCAGTGATACCGGGTCCAAAAACATTCAGTACTTC. This codes for CASSDTGSKNIQYF. The full variable domain, with the rest looked up from reference TRBV2 and TRBJ2-4, is EPEVTQTPSHQVTQMGQEVILRCVPISNHLYFYWYRQILGQKVEFLVSFYNNEISEKSEIFDDQFSVERPDGSNFTLKIRSTKLEDSAMYFCASSDTGSKNIQYFGAGTRLSVL.

The V call is TRBV11-1, the J call TRBJ2-4; D may be TRBD1 (6 bases). CDR1 is SGHAT, CDR2 FQDESV, per germline (reference sequence). This CDR3 is 13 amino acids long. The V end lost 7 bases, the J end lost 5 bases, and 12 bases lay between the germline ends. In DNA form, the CDR3 reads TGTGCCAGCAAATCGTACAGGGAAAACATTCAGTACTTC. Protein product: CASKSYRENIQYF. Full variable domain (missing parts from reference TRBV11-1 and TRBJ2-4): EAEVAQSPRYKITEKSQAVAFWCDPISGHATLYWYRQILGQGPELLVQFQDESVVDDSQLPKDRFSAERLKGVDSTLKIQPAELGDSAMYLCASKSYRENIQYFGAGTRLSVL.

The J gene is TRBJ2-5, the V gene TRBV4-1; no clear D. This CDR3 region has 14 residues. Germline CDR1 and CDR2: MGHRA and YSYEKL. V gave up 6 bases and J gave up 3 bases, with 14 bases separating them. CDR3 bases: TGCGCCAGCAGTAAACCCCAGGATAAAGAGACCCAGTACTTC. It encodes CASSKPQDKETQYF.